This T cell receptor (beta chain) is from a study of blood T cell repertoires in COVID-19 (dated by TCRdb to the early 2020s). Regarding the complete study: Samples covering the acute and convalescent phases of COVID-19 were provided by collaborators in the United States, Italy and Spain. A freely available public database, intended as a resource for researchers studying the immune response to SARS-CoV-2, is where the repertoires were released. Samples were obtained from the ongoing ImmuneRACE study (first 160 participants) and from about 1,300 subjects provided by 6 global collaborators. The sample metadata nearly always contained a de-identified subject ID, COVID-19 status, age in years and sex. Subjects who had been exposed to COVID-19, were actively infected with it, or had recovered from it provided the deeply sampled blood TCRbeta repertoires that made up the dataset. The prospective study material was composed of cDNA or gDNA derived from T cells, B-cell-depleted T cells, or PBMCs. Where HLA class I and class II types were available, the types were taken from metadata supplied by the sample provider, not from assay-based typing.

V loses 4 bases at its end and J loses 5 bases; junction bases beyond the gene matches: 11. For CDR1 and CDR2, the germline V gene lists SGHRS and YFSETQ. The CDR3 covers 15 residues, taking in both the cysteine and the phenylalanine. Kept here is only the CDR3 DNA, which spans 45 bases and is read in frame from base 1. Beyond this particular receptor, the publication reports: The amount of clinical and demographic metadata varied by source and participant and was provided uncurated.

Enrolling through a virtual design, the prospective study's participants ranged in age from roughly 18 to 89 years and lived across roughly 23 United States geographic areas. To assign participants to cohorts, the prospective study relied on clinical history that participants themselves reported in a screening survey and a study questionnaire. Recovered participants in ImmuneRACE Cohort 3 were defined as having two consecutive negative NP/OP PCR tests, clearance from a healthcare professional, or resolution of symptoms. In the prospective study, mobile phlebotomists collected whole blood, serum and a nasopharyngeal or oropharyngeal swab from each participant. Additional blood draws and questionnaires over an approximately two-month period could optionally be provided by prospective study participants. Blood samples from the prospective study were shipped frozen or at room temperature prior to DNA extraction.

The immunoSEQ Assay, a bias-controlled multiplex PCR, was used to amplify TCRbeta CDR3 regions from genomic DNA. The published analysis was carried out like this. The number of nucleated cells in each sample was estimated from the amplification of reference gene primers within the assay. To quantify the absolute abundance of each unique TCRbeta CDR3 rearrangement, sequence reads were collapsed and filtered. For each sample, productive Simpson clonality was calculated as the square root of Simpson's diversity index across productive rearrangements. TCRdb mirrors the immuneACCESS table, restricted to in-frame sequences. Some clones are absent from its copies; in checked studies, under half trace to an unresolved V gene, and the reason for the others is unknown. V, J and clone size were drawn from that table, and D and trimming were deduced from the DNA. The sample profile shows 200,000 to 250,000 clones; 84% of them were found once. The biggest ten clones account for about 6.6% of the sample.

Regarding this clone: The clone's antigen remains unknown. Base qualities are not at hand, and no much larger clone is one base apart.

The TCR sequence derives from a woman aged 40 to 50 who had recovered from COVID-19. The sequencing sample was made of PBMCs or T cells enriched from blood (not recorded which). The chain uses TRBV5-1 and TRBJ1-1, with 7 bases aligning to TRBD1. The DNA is TGCGCCAGCAGCCCCCGAACAGGGGCGGGAACTGAAGCTTTCTTT. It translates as CASSPRTGAGTEAFF.